This T cell receptor (beta chain) was identified during a study of cytomegalovirus exposure and HLA in healthy donors. The PCR contained 60 Vbeta and 13 Jbeta primers. Profiling relied on immunoSEQ multiplex PCR, and the TCRdb table lists in-frame clones only, not all of them. The data show around 150,000 clones, 75% to 80% seen once. This clone has only a few counts. Its antigen remains unknown. Findings of the study overall: The authors later found most CMV-associated TCR beta chains appeared HLA-restricted.

This CDR3 is built from 17 residues. Germline V gene data show CDR1 as MGHRA and CDR2 as YSYEKL. Trimming pared 4 bases from V and 4 bases from J, leaving 22 bases between. The rearrangement links TRBV4-1 to TRBJ1-1, with D maybe TRBD1 (6 bases). The specimen sequenced was PBMCs. This clonotype was obtained from a man aged 25 to 40 in good health and CMV-seronegative. In DNA form, the CDR3 reads TGCGCCAGCAGCCCCACCAACTTACAGGGAGAAGGCACTGAAGCTTTCTTT. Protein product: CASSPTNLQGEGTEAFF.